The 3 T cell receptor beta chains reported below all come from one sample, sequenced in a study of cytomegalovirus exposure and HLA in healthy donors. The protocol was immunoSEQ multiplex PCR, while the TCRdb copy is restricted to in-frame clones and leaves out a portion. The sample has 65,000 to 75,000 clones, roughly 92% seen once. Specimen: PBMCs. All receptors derive from a man aged 18 to 29 in good health and CMV-seropositive.

The J gene is TRBJ2-1, the V gene TRBV9, with D maybe TRBD1 (5 bases). Germline V CDR1 and CDR2: SGDLS, YYNGEE. The V end lost 0 bases, the J end lost 8 bases, and 12 bases lay between the germline ends. The CDR3 covers 14 residues. The CDR3 sequence is CASSVEVDSYEQFF. CDR3 DNA sequence: TGTGCCAGCAGCGTAGAAGTCGACAGCTATGAGCAGTTCTTC.

V gene TRBV6-6 combines with J gene TRBJ2-3; 8 bases map to TRBD2. Germline lookup yields CDR1 MNHNY and CDR2 SVGAGI (reference sequence). The V and J ends lost 11 bases and 2 bases, in that order; junction bases with no gene match: 9. CDR3 length equals 14 residues. The CDR3 DNA follows: TGTGCCGTACGACTAGCGCTGAACACAGATACGCAGTATTTT. This codes for CAVRLALNTDTQYF.

This chain joins TRBV27 and TRBJ2-7, with no clear D. CDR3 length: 13 amino acids. Germline loops: CDR1 MNHEY, CDR2 SMNVEV (reference sequence). V dropped 3 bases and J dropped 1 base, with 7 bases sitting between them. CDR3 region: CASSFLRSYEQYF. The CDR3 DNA sequence: TGTGCCAGCAGTTTCCTCAGGTCCTACGAGCAGTACTTC.